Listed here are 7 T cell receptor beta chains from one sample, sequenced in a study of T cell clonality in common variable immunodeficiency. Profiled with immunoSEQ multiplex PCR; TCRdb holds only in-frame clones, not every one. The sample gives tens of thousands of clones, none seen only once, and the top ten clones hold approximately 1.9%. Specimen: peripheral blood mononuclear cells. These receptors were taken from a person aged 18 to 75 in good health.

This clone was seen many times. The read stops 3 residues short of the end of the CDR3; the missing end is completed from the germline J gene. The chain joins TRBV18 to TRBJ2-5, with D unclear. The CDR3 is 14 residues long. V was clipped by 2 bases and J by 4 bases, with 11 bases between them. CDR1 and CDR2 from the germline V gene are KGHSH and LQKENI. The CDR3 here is CASSPYTPGETQYF. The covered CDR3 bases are TGTGCCAGCTCACCATACACCCCGGGAGAGACC.

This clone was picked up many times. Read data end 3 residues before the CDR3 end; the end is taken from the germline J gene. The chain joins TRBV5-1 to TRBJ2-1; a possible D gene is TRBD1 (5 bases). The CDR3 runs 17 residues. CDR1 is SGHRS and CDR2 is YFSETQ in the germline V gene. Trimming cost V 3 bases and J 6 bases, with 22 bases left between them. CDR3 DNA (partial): TGCGCCAGCAGCTGGGAACTAATAGGGGTAGGCCGCAATGAG. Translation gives CASSWELIGVGRNE. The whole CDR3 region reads CASSWELIGVGRNEQFF.

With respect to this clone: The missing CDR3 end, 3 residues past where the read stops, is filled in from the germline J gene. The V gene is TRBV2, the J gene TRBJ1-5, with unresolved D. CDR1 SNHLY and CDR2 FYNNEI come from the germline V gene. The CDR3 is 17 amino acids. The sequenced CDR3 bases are TGTGCCAGCAGTGATACGATTAGCGGGAGCTTGTCAGATCCC. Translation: CASSDTISGSLSDP. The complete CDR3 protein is CASSDTISGSLSDPQHF.

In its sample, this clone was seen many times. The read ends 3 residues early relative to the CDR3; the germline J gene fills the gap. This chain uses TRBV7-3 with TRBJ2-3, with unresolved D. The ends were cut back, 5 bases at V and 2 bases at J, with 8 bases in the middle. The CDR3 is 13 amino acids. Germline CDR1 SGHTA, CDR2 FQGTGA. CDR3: CASSQIPTDTQYF. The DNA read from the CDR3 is TGTGCCAGCAGCCAAATCCCCACAGATACG.

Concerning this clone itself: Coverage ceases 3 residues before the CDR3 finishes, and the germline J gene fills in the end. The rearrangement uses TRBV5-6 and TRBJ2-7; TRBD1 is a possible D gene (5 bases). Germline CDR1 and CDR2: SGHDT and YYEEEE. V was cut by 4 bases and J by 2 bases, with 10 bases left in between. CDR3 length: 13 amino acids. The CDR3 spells CASSRGLPYEQYF. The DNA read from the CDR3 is TGTGCCAGCAGCAGGGGATTACCCTACGAG.

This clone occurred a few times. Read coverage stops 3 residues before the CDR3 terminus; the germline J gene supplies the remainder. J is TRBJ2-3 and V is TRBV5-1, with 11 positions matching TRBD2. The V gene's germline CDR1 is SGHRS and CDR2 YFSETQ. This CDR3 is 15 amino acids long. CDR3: CASSSTSGTQETQYF. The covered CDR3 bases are TGCGCCAGCAGCTCGACTAGCGGGACCCAAGAGACG.

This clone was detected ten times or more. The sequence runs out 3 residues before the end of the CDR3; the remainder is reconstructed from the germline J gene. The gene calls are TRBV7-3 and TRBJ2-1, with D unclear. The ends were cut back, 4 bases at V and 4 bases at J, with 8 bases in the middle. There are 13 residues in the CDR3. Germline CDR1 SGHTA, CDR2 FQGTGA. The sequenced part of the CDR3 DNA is TGTGCCAGCAGCTCTCCGGGTTACAATGAG. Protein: CASSSPGYNE. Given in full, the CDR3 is CASSSPGYNEQFF. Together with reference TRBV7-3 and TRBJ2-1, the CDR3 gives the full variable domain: GAGVSQTPSNKVTEKGKYVELRCDPISGHTALYWYRQSLGQGPEFLIYFQGTGAADDSGLPNDRFFAVRPEGSVSTLKIQRTERGDSAVYLCASSSPGYNEQFFGPGTRLTVL.